These T cell receptor beta chains were read from a single sample in a study of a mutant IDH1 vaccine in newly diagnosed glioma. The protocol was immunoSEQ multiplex PCR, while the TCRdb copy is restricted to in-frame clones and leaves out a portion. The sample shows some 87,000 clones, around 77% of them seen only once. Sequences were derived from PBMCs, sampled from a glioma patient treated with radiotherapy, temozolomide or both. The receptor set was obtained from a man aged 35-49 years with glioma. Each CDR3 is given with its conserved first and last residue. D genes are given only for firm matches. Not every row has a clone size; where given, it reads once, few, many or a size class.

j_call: TRBJ2-2
clone_size: .
v_call: TRBV7-7
d_call: .
cdr3_length: 13
cdr3_nt: TGTGCTAGCAGCCTAACGGATGCCGGGGAGCTGTTTTTT
cdr3_aa: CASSLTDAGELFF

j_call: TRBJ1-3
clone_size: .
v_call: TRBV4-2
d_call: .
cdr3_length: 15
cdr3_nt: TGTGCCAGCAGCCAAGAAGGAAGCTCTGGAAACACCATATATTTT
cdr3_aa: CASSQEGSSGNTIYF

j_call: TRBJ1-3
clone_size: few
v_call: TRBV7-9
d_call: .
cdr3_length: 16
cdr3_nt: TGTGCCAGCGGCTGGGTGTCGCCCGTCTCTGGAAACACCATATATTTT
cdr3_aa: CASGWVSPVSGNTIYF

j_call: TRBJ1-6
clone_size: .
v_call: TRBV4-3
d_call: .
cdr3_length: 14
cdr3_nt: TGCGCCAGCAGCCAATTGGACAGACTTTCACCCCTCCACTTT
cdr3_aa: CASSQLDRLSPLHF

j_call: TRBJ2-1
clone_size: few
v_call: TRBV30
d_call: .
cdr3_length: 13
cdr3_nt: TGTGCCTGGAGTGTAGGCCTACGGGATGAGCAGTTCTTC
cdr3_aa: CAWSVGLRDEQFF

j_call: TRBJ1-4
clone_size: .
v_call: TRBV15
d_call: .
cdr3_length: 14
cdr3_nt: TGTGCCACCAGCAGAGATATAAGTAATGAAAAACTGTTTTTT
cdr3_aa: CATSRDISNEKLFF

j_call: TRBJ1-6
clone_size: .
v_call: TRBV27
d_call: .
cdr3_length: 16
cdr3_nt: TGTGCCAGCAGTGGAGGGGGTGCTTCTTTTAATTCACCCCTCCACTTT
cdr3_aa: CASSGGGASFNSPLHF

j_call: TRBJ1-1
clone_size: few
v_call: TRBV19
d_call: .
cdr3_length: 12
cdr3_nt: TGTGCCAGTAGCGTGATGAACACTGAAGCTTTCTTT
cdr3_aa: CASSVMNTEAFF

j_call: TRBJ1-3
clone_size: .
v_call: TRBV10-3
d_call: .
cdr3_length: 16
cdr3_nt: TGTGCCACCAGGACTATAGACAGCGTCTCTGGAAACACCATATATTTT
cdr3_aa: CATRTIDSVSGNTIYF

j_call: TRBJ1-4
clone_size: .
v_call: TRBV5-4
d_call: TRBD1
cdr3_length: 14
cdr3_nt: TGTGCCAGCAGCCCGGGACAGGGGTATGAAAAACTGTTTTTT
cdr3_aa: CASSPGQGYEKLFF

j_call: TRBJ1-6
clone_size: .
v_call: TRBV5-4
d_call: TRBD1
cdr3_length: 15
cdr3_nt: TGTGCCAGCAGCTTGGACGGGACAGGGTATTCACCCCTCCACTTT
cdr3_aa: CASSLDGTGYSPLHF

j_call: TRBJ2-1
clone_size: .
v_call: TRBV21-1
d_call: .
cdr3_length: 14
cdr3_nt: TGTGCCAGCAGCACGAGGACAGGGTACAATGAGCAGTTCTTC
cdr3_aa: CASSTRTGYNEQFF

j_call: TRBJ2-7
clone_size: .
v_call: TRBV7-2
d_call: .
cdr3_length: 12
cdr3_nt: TGTGCCAGCAGCTTCTCCGGGAGCGAGCAGTACTTC
cdr3_aa: CASSFSGSEQYF

j_call: TRBJ2-7
clone_size: .
v_call: TRBV7-8
d_call: TRBD2
cdr3_length: 14
cdr3_nt: TGTGCCAGCAGCTTACGAGGGGACTACTACGAGCAGTACTTC
cdr3_aa: CASSLRGDYYEQYF

j_call: TRBJ2-2
clone_size: once
v_call: TRBV30
d_call: TRBD2
cdr3_length: 13
cdr3_nt: TGTGCCTGGAGCGGGGGGGCTACCGGGGAGCTGTTTTTT
cdr3_aa: CAWSGGATGELFF

j_call: TRBJ2-7
clone_size: .
v_call: TRBV10-3
d_call: TRBD2
cdr3_length: 14
cdr3_nt: TGTGCCACCGCCCTACTAGCGGGGCGTGACGAGCAGTACTTC
cdr3_aa: CATALLAGRDEQYF

j_call: TRBJ2-6
clone_size: few
v_call: TRBV9
d_call: .
cdr3_length: 15
cdr3_nt: TGTGCCAGCAGCGTAGGGTCTCTTGGGGCCAACGTCCTGACTTTC
cdr3_aa: CASSVGSLGANVLTF

j_call: TRBJ1-2
clone_size: .
v_call: TRBV6-1
d_call: .
cdr3_length: 13
cdr3_nt: TGTGCCAGCAGTGAAGCCGGGAACTATGGCTACACCTTC
cdr3_aa: CASSEAGNYGYTF

j_call: TRBJ2-7
clone_size: once
v_call: TRBV10-3
d_call: TRBD2
cdr3_length: 17
cdr3_nt: TGTGCCATCAGTGAGCAACTAGCGGGGGGTTCCTCCTACGAGCAGTACTTC
cdr3_aa: CAISEQLAGGSSYEQYF

j_call: TRBJ2-7
clone_size: few
v_call: TRBV6-6
d_call: .
cdr3_length: 14
cdr3_nt: TGTGCCAGCAGAACCGGAGGGAGCTCCTACGAGCAGTACTTC
cdr3_aa: CASRTGGSSYEQYF

j_call: TRBJ2-1
clone_size: .
v_call: TRBV4-3
d_call: TRBD2
cdr3_length: 16
cdr3_nt: TGCGCCAGCAGCCAACTACTAGCGGGAGAGGGGGATGAGCAGTTCTTC
cdr3_aa: CASSQLLAGEGDEQFF

j_call: TRBJ2-7
clone_size: .
v_call: TRBV13
d_call: .
cdr3_length: 13
cdr3_nt: TGTGCCAGCAGCCCAGACAGCTCCTACGAGCAGTACTTC
cdr3_aa: CASSPDSSYEQYF

j_call: TRBJ2-7
clone_size: .
v_call: TRBV5-1
d_call: .
cdr3_length: 14
cdr3_nt: TGCGCCAGCAGCTTGGCATCCTTATCGCTAGCGCAGTACTTC
cdr3_aa: CASSLASLSLAQYF

j_call: TRBJ1-5
clone_size: few
v_call: TRBV30
d_call: .
cdr3_length: 12
cdr3_nt: TGTGCCTGGAGTCCTACAAATCAGCCCCAGCATTTT
cdr3_aa: CAWSPTNQPQHF

j_call: TRBJ2-7
clone_size: .
v_call: TRBV18
d_call: TRBD2
cdr3_length: 15
cdr3_nt: TGTGCCAGCTCATCCGGACTAGCGGGAGGCAACGAGCAGTACTTC
cdr3_aa: CASSSGLAGGNEQYF

j_call: TRBJ2-1
clone_size: .
v_call: TRBV4-2
d_call: .
cdr3_length: 16
cdr3_nt: TGTGCCAGCAGCCAAGAACACAGGCTCGTCTATAATGAGCAGTTCTTC
cdr3_aa: CASSQEHRLVYNEQFF

j_call: TRBJ1-5
clone_size: .
v_call: TRBV27
d_call: TRBD1
cdr3_length: 18
cdr3_nt: TGTGCCAGCAGTTTATCTGTCCAGGGGGTTTATAGCAATCAGCCCCAGCATTTT
cdr3_aa: CASSLSVQGVYSNQPQHF

j_call: TRBJ1-2
clone_size: once
v_call: TRBV7-9
d_call: .
cdr3_length: 13
cdr3_nt: TGTGCCAGCAGCCCCCGACAGACCTATGGCTACACCTTC
cdr3_aa: CASSPRQTYGYTF

j_call: TRBJ2-3
clone_size: .
v_call: TRBV5-4
d_call: .
cdr3_length: 13
cdr3_nt: TGTGCCAGCAGCTTGGCGCCGACGGATACGCAGTATTTT
cdr3_aa: CASSLAPTDTQYF